Presented here are 22 T cell receptor beta chains from one specimen sequenced in a study of spatial heterogeneity in lung cancer. The time point denotes: sample taken at primary tumor resection. Sequencing covered unsorted whole RNA taken from tumor, nontumor lung or frozen PBMC. In TCRdb, the 5' RACE reads were re-called with MiXCR into one record per CDR3 protein. The sample records over 50,000 distinct CDR3 sequences, 7% to 10% being singletons. Sequences were derived from PBMCs, sampled at surgery. The origin of the receptors is a female donor with early-stage non-small cell lung cancer.

The chain links TRBV5-1 to TRBJ2-7, with TRBD2 matching 12 bases. V lost 4 bases, J lost 0 bases, and 5 bases stayed unmatched. Germline V gene data show CDR1 as SGHRS and CDR2 as YFSETQ. The CDR3 sequence is 16 residues long. The CDR3 sequence: CASSPATSGSSYEQYF. DNA for the CDR3: TGCGCCAGCAGCCCGGCGACTAGCGGGAGCTCCTACGAGCAGTACTTC.

There are many counts of this clonotype. The CDR3 is CASSFSSNSAYYGYTF. As DNA, the CDR3 is TGTGCCAGCAGTTTTAGTTCTAACAGTGCCTATTATGGCTACACCTTC. The chain carries TRBV27 and TRBJ1-2; D is undetermined. The CDR3 spans 16 residues. Trimming took 3 bases from V and 5 from J, leaving 19 bases between them. The V gene's germline CDR1 is MNHEY and CDR2 SMNVEV (reference sequence).

This clonotype has more than one count but fewer than ten. The chain employs TRBV7-2 and TRBJ2-7; perhaps TRBD1 as D (6 bases). Germline CDR1 is SGHTA and CDR2 is FQGNSA. Trimming removed 5 bases from V and 12 bases from J, with 17 bases in between. This CDR3 comprises 12 residues. The CDR3 DNA sequence: TGTGCCAGCAGCCCCGACAGGTTTAGTCCGTACTTC. It is translated as CASSPDRFSPYF.

The rearrangement links TRBV5-1 to TRBJ2-3; 11 bases agree with TRBD2. The ends lost 4 bases at V and 6 bases at J; junction bases unmatched: 7. The germline CDR1 and CDR2 sequences are SGHRS and YFSETQ. The CDR3 is 15 residues long. CDR3 sequence: CASSLTSGDSDTQYF. The CDR3 coding sequence is TGCGCCAGCAGCCTGACTAGCGGGGACTCGGATACGCAGTATTTT. The full variable domain, in which reference TRBV5-1 and TRBJ2-3 provide the parts outside the CDR3, is KAGVTQTPRYLIKTRGQQVTLSCSPISGHRSVSWYQQTPGQGLQFLFEYFSETQRNKGNFPGRFSGRQFSNSRSEMNVSTLELGDSALYLCASSLTSGDSDTQYFGPGTRLTVL.

This clonotype was seen a handful of times. The chain combines TRBV5-1 with TRBJ2-3; 8 bases map to TRBD2. The length of the CDR3 is 16 residues. The trim removed 6 bases at V and 4 bases at J, leaving 13 bases unmatched. Germline-derived CDR1 and CDR2 are SGHRS and YFSETQ. CDR3 amino acids: CASTFGNRGGSDTQYF. CDR3 DNA: TGCGCCAGCACCTTCGGCAATCGGGGGGGCTCAGATACGCAGTATTTT.

The gene calls are TRBV7-2 and TRBJ2-5, with D possibly TRBD2 on 5 matching bases. Germline loops: CDR1 SGHTA, CDR2 FQGNSA. The CDR3 contains 13 residues. Trimming pared 5 bases from V and 3 bases from J, leaving 10 bases between. This chain's CDR3 is CASSPGIKETQYF. The CDR3, as DNA: TGTGCCAGCAGCCCGGGGATCAAAGAGACCCAGTACTTC. Full variable domain (remainder filled in from reference TRBV7-2 and TRBJ2-5): GAGVSQSPSNKVTEKGKDVELRCDPISGHTALYWYRQSLGQGLEFLIYFQGNSAPDKSGLPSDRFSAERTGGSVSTLTIQRTQQEDSAVYLCASSPGIKETQYFGPGTRLLVL.

This clonotype has at least ten counts. V gene TRBV20-1 combines with J gene TRBJ2-7, with D maybe TRBD2 (6 bases). V gave up 0 bases and J gave up 2 bases, with 14 bases separating them. The CDR3 extends over 15 amino acids. CDR1 is DFQATT and CDR2 is SNEGSKA in the germline V gene (reference sequence). The CDR3 loop is CSAREERWGAYEQYV. Here the CDR3 DNA reads TGCAGTGCTAGAGAGGAGCGGTGGGGGGCCTACGAGCAGTACGTC.

This clonotype was recorded at least ten times. This rearrangement joins TRBV28 to TRBJ2-1; 7 bases are shared with TRBD1. Germline CDR1 reads MDHEN; CDR2 reads SYDVKM. The V gene end was trimmed by 5 bases and the J gene end by 7 bases; junction bases not matched to a gene: 17. This CDR3 is 17 amino acids long. CDR3: CASSPGTATDYSNEQFF. In DNA form, the CDR3 reads TGTGCCAGCAGTCCCGGGACAGCTACAGATTATTCGAATGAGCAGTTCTTC.

The rearrangement uses TRBV12-3 or TRBV12-4 and TRBJ1-2; no clear D gene. This CDR3 has 12 amino acids. The CDR3: CVCPPERYGYTF. CDR3 in DNA: TGTGTCTGTCCCCCGGAGAGGTATGGCTACACCTTC.

There are many counts of this clonotype. This chain uses TRBV28 with TRBJ2-1; D call uncertain. The CDR3 is made up of 15 amino acids. Germline V gene lookup returns CDR1 MDHEN and CDR2 SYDVKM. Trimming pared 8 bases from V and 6 bases from J, leaving 20 bases between. This CDR3 is CASEAPGALGNEQFF. As DNA, the CDR3 is TGTGCCAGCGAAGCTCCCGGAGCTCTTGGCAATGAGCAGTTCTTC.

This clonotype was seen a handful of times. V usage is TRBV6-5 and J usage is TRBJ2-3; D not certain. The CDR3 is 15 residues long. Germline V lookup: CDR1 MNHEY, CDR2 SVGAGI. V lost 2 bases, J lost 6 bases, and 15 bases lay in between. The CDR3 nucleotides read TGTGCCAGCAGTTACCAGTCAGGCCCCACGGATACGCAGTATTTT. Its translation is CASSYQSGPTDTQYF.

The V and J genes are TRBV3-1 and TRBJ2-2, with D perhaps TRBD2 (5 bases). From germline, CDR1 is LGHDT and CDR2 YNNKEL (reference sequence). The V and J ends lost 0 bases and 4 bases respectively, with 9 bases between them. The length of the CDR3 is 15 residues. CDR3 DNA sequence: TGTGCCAGCAGCCAAGAACGAGGGTTCACCGGGGAGCTGTTTTTT. Translation gives CASSQERGFTGELFF.

The rearrangement links TRBV5-1 to TRBJ2-5; D call uncertain. Germline CDR1 reads SGHRS; CDR2 reads YFSETQ. The V end lost 0 bases, the J end lost 3 bases, and 6 bases lay between the germline ends. The CDR3 spans 13 residues. DNA of the CDR3: TGCGCCAGCAGCTTGGGCAGTAAAGAGACCCAGTACTTC. Its protein is CASSLGSKETQYF.

This clonotype was observed at least ten times. In DNA form, the CDR3 reads TGTGCCAGCTCCCAACCGGGACACTACGAGCAGTACGTC. This encodes CASSQPGHYEQYV. V gene TRBV18 combines with J gene TRBJ2-7, with D possibly matching TRBD1 (6 bases). Germline V CDR1 and CDR2: KGHSH, LQKENI. This CDR3 is built from 13 residues. Trimming left V 6 bases short and J 3 bases short, with 12 bases between.

There are many counts of this clonotype. The gene calls are TRBV20-1 and TRBJ2-6; 8 bases match TRBD2. Looked up from germline, CDR1 is DFQATT and CDR2 is SNEGSKA (reference sequence). The CDR3 loop spans 16 amino acids. V was clipped by 6 bases and J by 4 bases; unmatched bases: 11. The CDR3 sequence is CSAPAGAFGGANVLTF. Written as DNA, the CDR3 is TGCAGTGCCCCAGCGGGGGCTTTTGGGGGGGCCAACGTCCTGACTTTC.

The genes are TRBV7-2 and TRBJ2-2, with TRBD1 matching 8 bases. The V and J ends lost 5 bases and 4 bases, in that order; junction bases with no gene match: 6. The CDR3 length is 15 residues. The V gene's germline CDR1 is SGHTA and CDR2 FQGNSA. For the CDR3, the DNA is TGTGCCAGCAGCGCCGGACAGGGAGGCACCGGGGAGCTGTTTTTT. Encoded protein: CASSAGQGGTGELFF.

V gene TRBV5-1 combines with J gene TRBJ1-5, with D maybe TRBD1 (6 bases). CDR3 length: 14 residues. Trimming cost V 2 bases and J 7 bases, with 13 bases left between them. Germline V lookup: CDR1 SGHRS, CDR2 YFSETQ. The CDR3 region is CASSFDSGDQPQHF. Here the CDR3 DNA reads TGCGCCAGCAGCTTTGATTCAGGGGACCAGCCCCAGCATTTT.

This clonotype was counted a few times. The chain joins TRBV19 to TRBJ1-6; 9 bases line up with TRBD1. CDR3 size: 15 residues. After removal of 5 bases from V and 13 bases from J, the junction contained 12 bases not matched to a gene. Per the germline V gene, CDR1 is LNHDA and CDR2 is SQIVND (reference sequence). CDR3 amino acids: CASSRPDRGLGPLHF. In nucleotides, the CDR3 is TGTGCCAGTAGTCGACCGGACAGGGGATTGGGGCCCCTCCACTTT.

A few counts support this clonotype. The chain recombines TRBV28 with TRBJ1-3; D possibly corresponds to TRBD1 (5 bases). The CDR3 covers 16 residues. Deletions cut 6 bases from V and 3 bases from J, with 18 bases between. CDR1 MDHEN and CDR2 SYDVKM come from the germline V gene. The CDR3 here is CASSQVGAPNGNTIYF. The CDR3 DNA follows: TGTGCCAGCAGCCAAGTAGGGGCCCCTAATGGAAACACCATATATTTT.

The V and J genes are TRBV6-1 and TRBJ2-2, with 10 positions matching TRBD2. The trim removed 8 bases at V and 2 bases at J, leaving 11 bases unmatched. The CDR3 runs 17 residues. The germline gives CDR1 MNHNS, CDR2 SASEGT. The CDR3 protein is CASFKGTSGTNTGELFF. CDR3 DNA: TGTGCCAGCTTCAAAGGCACTAGCGGGACAAACACCGGGGAGCTGTTTTTT.

This clonotype was seen many times. The chain recombines TRBV5-4 with TRBJ2-7, with 7 bases matching TRBD1. Per the germline V gene, CDR1 is SGHNT and CDR2 is YYREEE (reference sequence). Losses at the gene ends were 1 base for V and 4 bases for J; bases not matched to a gene: 8. The CDR3 is 15 residues long. The DNA of the CDR3 is TGTGCCAGCAGCTTGAAGCGACAGGGAATGTACGAGCAGTACGTC. Amino acid sequence: CASSLKRQGMYEQYV.

The genes are TRBV20-1 and TRBJ2-7, with 11 bases aligning to TRBD2. The CDR3 runs to 16 residues. Germline V gene lookup returns CDR1 DFQATT and CDR2 SNEGSKA (reference sequence). The V segment lost 6 bases and the J segment 3 bases; nucleotides outside the gene matches: 13. CDR3 nucleotide sequence: TGCAGTGCCAGTCCTAGCGGGGGGTCTTACTTCTACGAGCAGTACGTC. Its translation is CSASPSGGSYFYEQYV.